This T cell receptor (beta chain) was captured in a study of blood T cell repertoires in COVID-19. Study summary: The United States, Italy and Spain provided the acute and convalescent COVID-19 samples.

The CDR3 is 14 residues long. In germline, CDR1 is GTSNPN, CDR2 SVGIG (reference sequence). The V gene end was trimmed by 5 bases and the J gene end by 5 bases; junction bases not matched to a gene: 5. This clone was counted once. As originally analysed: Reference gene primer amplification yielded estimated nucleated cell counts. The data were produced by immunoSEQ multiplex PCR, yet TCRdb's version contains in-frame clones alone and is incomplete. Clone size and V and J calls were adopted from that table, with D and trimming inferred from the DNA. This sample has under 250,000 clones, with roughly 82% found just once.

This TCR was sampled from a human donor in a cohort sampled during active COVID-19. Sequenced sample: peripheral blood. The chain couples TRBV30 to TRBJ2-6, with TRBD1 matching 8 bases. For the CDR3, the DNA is TGTGCCTGGGACAGGGGCGGGAGGGCCAACGTCCTGACTTTC. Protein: CAWDRGGRANVLTF.